The 13 T cell receptor beta chains below all came from one sample that was sequenced in a study of cytomegalovirus exposure and HLA in healthy donors. TCRdb's copy holds only in-frame clones and misses some; the assay was immunoSEQ multiplex PCR. The sample has around 60,000 clones, about 96% seen once; the top ten hold approximately 1.2%. Material: PBMCs. Receptors were obtained from a woman under 30 in good health and CMV-seronegative.

This rearrangement joins TRBV14 to TRBJ1-2, with 7 positions matching TRBD1. V was pared by 4 bases and J by 8 bases, with 7 bases of the junction left unmatched. The length of the CDR3 is 13 residues. CDR1 and CDR2 (germline): SGHDN, FVKESK. This chain's CDR3 is CASSPRQGGGYTF. DNA for the CDR3: TGTGCCAGCAGCCCCAGACAGGGTGGGGGCTACACCTTC.

Only a few counts were recorded for this clone. V gene TRBV6-4 combines with J gene TRBJ2-7, with 9 bases that match TRBD1. Germline values: CDR1 MRHNA, CDR2 SNTAGT. CDR3 length: 15 residues. The ends lost 6 bases at V and 0 bases at J; junction bases unmatched: 6. The CDR3 region has the DNA TGTGCCAGCAGGGGACCGGGACAGGGCTCCTACGAGCAGTACTTC. Its translation is CASRGPGQGSYEQYF.

The V gene is TRBV14, the J gene TRBJ1-1, with a weak D call TRBD1 (6 bases). Germline CDR1 is SGHDN and CDR2 is FVKESK. This CDR3 is built from 14 residues. V gave up 2 bases and J gave up 5 bases, with 12 bases separating them. This CDR3 reads CASSQFRGGTEAFF. As DNA, the CDR3 is TGTGCCAGCAGCCAATTCAGGGGTGGAACTGAAGCTTTCTTT.

V gene TRBV7-2 combines with J gene TRBJ2-5; perhaps TRBD2 as D (5 bases). The V gene lost 5 bases and the J gene lost 1 base, with 11 bases spanning the gap. The germline gives CDR1 SGHTA, CDR2 FQGNSA. This CDR3 is built from 14 residues. The CDR3 here is CASSRGLRQETQYF. The CDR3, as DNA: TGTGCCAGCAGCCGTGGACTTCGCCAAGAGACCCAGTACTTC.

For the CDR3, the DNA is TGCAGCGGAGGGGAGACCCAGTACTTC. Protein sequence: CSGGETQYF. The gene calls are TRBV20-1 and TRBJ2-5, with a possible D match to TRBD2 (6 bases). From germline, CDR1 is DFQATT and CDR2 SNEGSKA (reference sequence). This CDR3 spans 9 amino acids.

The chain has TRBV27 and TRBJ1-5, with TRBD1 matching 9 bases. The ends lost 11 bases at V and 1 base at J; junction bases unmatched: 12. CDR3 size: 16 residues. CDR1 and CDR2 from the germline V gene are MNHEY and SMNVEV (reference sequence). CDR3 protein: CARTGGAGLSNQPQHF. CDR3 nucleotides: TGTGCCCGCACAGGGGGCGCTGGCCTAAGCAATCAGCCCCAGCATTTT.

The rearrangement links TRBV5-4 to TRBJ2-7, with D uncertain. Trimming removed 4 bases at V and 5 bases at J, with 13 bases between. The V gene's germline CDR1 is SGHNT and CDR2 YYREEE (reference sequence). This CDR3 spans 13 amino acids. The CDR3 here is CASSARVSDEQYF. The CDR3 nucleotides are TGTGCCAGCAGCGCCCGGGTGAGTGACGAGCAGTACTTC.

In its sample, this clone was seen once. The gene calls are TRBV19 and TRBJ2-1; TRBD1 matches 12 bases. The CDR3 is 16 amino acids. The V gene end was trimmed by 4 bases and the J gene end by 1 base; junction bases not matched to a gene: 2. Per germline, CDR1 LNHDA and CDR2 SQIVND (reference sequence). CDR3 sequence (DNA): TGTGCCAGTAGTAGGGACAGGGGGCCGTCCTACAATGAGCAGTTCTTC. Translated: CASSRDRGPSYNEQFF.

This clone was seen just once. Written as DNA, the CDR3 is TGTGCCAGTAGTATAGTCGGGGGGCCCTACGAGCAGTACTTC. Translation gives CASSIVGGPYEQYF. This rearrangement joins TRBV19 to TRBJ2-7, with D perhaps TRBD2 (7 bases). The V end was cut by 1 base, the J end by 2 bases, with 9 bases between. This CDR3 region has 14 residues. Looked up from germline, CDR1 is LNHDA and CDR2 is SQIVND (reference sequence).

This clone was counted a single time. The chain joins TRBV5-4 to TRBJ2-7; 8 nucleotides line up with TRBD2. The CDR3 contains 15 residues. CDR1 is SGHNT, CDR2 YYREEE, per germline (reference sequence). Germline trimming cut 3 bases from V and 0 bases from J; bases unmatched to any gene: 5. The CDR3 loop reads CASSSIAGSSYEQYF. The DNA for the CDR3 is TGTGCCAGCAGCTCCATAGCGGGAAGCTCCTACGAGCAGTACTTC.

V and J are TRBV7-3 and TRBJ2-1; 12 positions match TRBD2. Germline V lookup: CDR1 SGHTA, CDR2 FQGTGA. CDR3 size: 15 residues. V shed 4 bases, J shed 4 bases, and the junction held 2 bases outside the gene matches. DNA for the CDR3: TGTGCCAGCAGCTCTAGCGGGGGGGCGTACAATGAGCAGTTCTTC. Translated: CASSSSGGAYNEQFF.

The rearrangement joins TRBV7-9 to TRBJ1-2, with 7 nucleotides matching TRBD1. From germline, CDR1 is SEHNR and CDR2 FQNEAQ (reference sequence). There are 13 residues in the CDR3. The trim removed 5 bases at V and 7 bases at J, leaving 7 bases unmatched. CDR3 loop: CASSARQGTGYTF. DNA for the CDR3: TGTGCCAGCAGCGCAAGACAGGGTACTGGCTACACCTTC. Combining the CDR3 with reference TRBV7-9 and TRBJ1-2 gives the whole variable domain DTGVSQNPRHKITKRGQNVTFRCDPISEHNRLYWYRQTLGQGPEFLTYFQNEAQLEKSRLLSDRFSAERPKGSFSTLEIQRTEQGDSAMYLCASSARQGTGYTFGSGTRLTVV.

The chain links TRBV7-3 to TRBJ2-2, with a weak D call TRBD2 (7 bases). Germline V lookup: CDR1 SGHTA, CDR2 FQGTGA. The CDR3 has 14 residues. The ends were cut back, 3 bases at V and 4 bases at J, with 9 bases in the middle. In DNA form, the CDR3 reads TGTGCCAGCAGCTTGGGGGGGCTCACCGGGGAGCTGTTTTTT. It yields the protein CASSLGGLTGELFF. Filled out from reference TRBV7-3 and TRBJ2-2, the complete variable domain reads GAGVSQTPSNKVTEKGKYVELRCDPISGHTALYWYRQSLGQGPEFLIYFQGTGAADDSGLPNDRFFAVRPEGSVSTLKIQRTERGDSAVYLCASSLGGLTGELFFGEGSRLTVL.